These T cell receptor beta chains were read from a single sample in a study of response to subunit inactivated influenza vaccine. MiXCR, run by TCRdb on the RT-PCR reads, gives a single entry per CDR3 protein. Of more than 700,000 distinct CDR3 sequences listed, around 20% are singletons. The sequenced sample was PBMCs from blood, obtained 4 to 6 days after vaccination. The receptor source for this set is a man over 45 who received an inactivated influenza vaccine. CDR3s include the opening cysteine and the closing phenylalanine or tryptophan. Each record gives: V gene, D gene, J gene, clone size, CDR3 DNA, CDR3 protein. The D gene is left open where the match is weak. Some rows have no size entry. The others give once, few or many, or a class for an expanded clone.

V: TRBV20-1; D: NA; J: TRBJ2-3; size: NA; DNA: TGCAGTGCTAGAGATAAGGGGAATACGCAGTATTTT; CDR3: CSARDKGNTQYF
V: TRBV29-1; D: TRBD1; J: TRBJ1-1; size: NA; DNA: TGCAGCGTTAACCGGGGGACAGGGGGAGGCGCTTTCTTT; CDR3: CSVNRGTGGGAFF
V: TRBV28; D: NA; J: TRBJ2-3; size: few; DNA: TGTGCCAGCAGCTCCCGACCTTCCCTAGCGATAAACACAGATACGCAGTATTTT; CDR3: CASSSRPSLAINTDTQYF
V: TRBV27; D: NA; J: TRBJ2-2; size: NA; DNA: TGTGCCAGCAGTTTAATCCTCACCGGGGAGCTGTTTTTT; CDR3: CASSLILTGELFF
V: TRBV2; D: NA; J: TRBJ2-2; size: NA; DNA: TGTGCCAGCAGCATCTTAATCGGGGCCACCGGGGAGCTGTTTTTT; CDR3: CASSILIGATGELFF
V: TRBV13; D: TRBD2; J: TRBJ2-5; size: NA; DNA: TGTGCCAGCAGCTTAGGACTAGCGATGAAGACCCAGTACTTC; CDR3: CASSLGLAMKTQYF
V: TRBV29-1; D: TRBD1; J: TRBJ2-2; size: NA; DNA: TGCAGCGTTGAAGGGCCTCTCGGGACAGGGGCAATCACCGGGGAGCTGTTTTTT; CDR3: CSVEGPLGTGAITGELFF
V: TRBV28; D: NA; J: TRBJ1-4; size: NA; DNA: TGTGCCAGCAGTTTATATTCCGGGTGGGGTGAAAAACTGTTTTTT; CDR3: CASSLYSGWGEKLFF
V: TRBV5-1; D: NA; J: TRBJ2-1; size: NA; DNA: TGCGCCAGCAGCTTGGAGGCAGATCGCAATGAGCAGTTCTTC; CDR3: CASSLEADRNEQFF
V: TRBV20-1; D: NA; J: TRBJ2-7; size: few; DNA: TGCAGTGCTATTCAGGACAGAACCTACGAGCAGTACTTC; CDR3: CSAIQDRTYEQYF
V: TRBV24-1; D: TRBD2; J: TRBJ2-1; size: NA; DNA: TGTGCCATTGCGCGGGGGAGCTCCTACAATGAGCAGTTCTTC; CDR3: CAIARGSSYNEQFF